This T cell receptor (beta chain) comes out of a study of shared clonotypes between healthy human individuals. The CDR3 loop spans 15 amino acids. Trimming removed 0 bases from V and 2 bases from J, with 10 bases in between. The V gene's germline CDR1 is MNHNY and CDR2 SVGAGI (reference sequence). TCRdb's table, derived via immunoSEQ multiplex PCR, lists solely in-frame clones and lacks some. The repertoire holds some 2,100,000 clones, with approximately 95% as singletons. Study-wide findings and caveats: Shared clonotypes: about 5% naive CD4, around 3.4% naive CD8, under 2.5% memory CD4, under 0.5% memory CD8.

A word on this clone: Its antigen is still unknown.

This chain connects TRBV6-6 to TRBJ1-2, with TRBD1 as a possible D gene (6 bases). Input material: naive CD4+ T cells sorted from blood. Subset reported: CD45RA+ positively selected. The receptor's source is a young man in good health. DNA of the CDR3: TGTGCCAGCAGTTACTCTTGGACAGACAACTATGGCTACACCTTC. This gives the protein CASSYSWTDNYGYTF.